This T cell receptor beta chain was captured in a study of T cell responses to AZD1222 COVID-19 vaccine. Investigators merged groups given second doses at roughly 4 or roughly 12 weeks. In the case of this clone: The antigen is not known.

Overall study findings and caveats: Donor demographics were predominantly white British with a female majority; clonal diversity may be underestimated. Dominant CD4 TCR responses targeted spike regions 160-218 and 743-854.

Sequenced by immunoSEQ multiplex PCR; TCRdb stores in-frame clones only, minus some. This table holds 95,000 to 100,000 clones, roughly 84% found once. The sequences come from peripheral blood, collected 28 days after the second AZD1222 dose. The receptor was derived from an adult who received the AZD1222 COVID-19 vaccine.

The CDR3 here is CASSMTSGREQYF. The CDR3 nucleotides are TGTGCCAGTAGTATGACTAGCGGGAGAGAGCAGTACTTC. J is TRBJ2-7 and V is TRBV19, with TRBD2 matching over 12 bases. CDR3 size: 13 residues. With V trimmed by 3 bases and J by 7 bases, 1 base remained unmatched. Germline V lookup: CDR1 LNHDA, CDR2 SQIVND (reference sequence).